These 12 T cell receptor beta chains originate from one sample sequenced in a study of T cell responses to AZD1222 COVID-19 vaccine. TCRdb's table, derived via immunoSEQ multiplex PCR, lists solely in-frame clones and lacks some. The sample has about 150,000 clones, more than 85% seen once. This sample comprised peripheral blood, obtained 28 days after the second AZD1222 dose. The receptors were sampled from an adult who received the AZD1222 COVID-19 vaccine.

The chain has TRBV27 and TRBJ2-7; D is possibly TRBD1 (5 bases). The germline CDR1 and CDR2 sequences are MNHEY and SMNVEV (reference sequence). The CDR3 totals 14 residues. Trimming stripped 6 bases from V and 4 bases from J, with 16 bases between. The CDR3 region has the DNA TGTGCCAGCAGCCGCGGACAAACTGGGTACGAGCAGTACTTC. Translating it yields CASSRGQTGYEQYF.

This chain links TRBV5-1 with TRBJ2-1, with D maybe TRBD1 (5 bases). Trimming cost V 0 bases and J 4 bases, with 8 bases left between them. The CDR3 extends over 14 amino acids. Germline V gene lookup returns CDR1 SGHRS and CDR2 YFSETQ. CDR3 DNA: TGCGCCAGCAGCTTGGATTCAGGGTACAATGAGCAGTTCTTC. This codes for CASSLDSGYNEQFF.

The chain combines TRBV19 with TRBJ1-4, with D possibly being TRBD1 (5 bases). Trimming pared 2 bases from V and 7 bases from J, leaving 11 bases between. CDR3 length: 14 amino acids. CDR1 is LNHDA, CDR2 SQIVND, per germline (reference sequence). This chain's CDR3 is CASSIRGESEKLFF. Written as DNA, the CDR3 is TGTGCCAGTAGTATACGAGGGGAGAGTGAAAAACTGTTTTTT.

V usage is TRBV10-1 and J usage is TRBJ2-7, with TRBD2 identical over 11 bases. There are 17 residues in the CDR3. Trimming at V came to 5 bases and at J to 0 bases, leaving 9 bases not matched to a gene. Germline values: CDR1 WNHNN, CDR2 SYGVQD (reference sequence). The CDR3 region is CASSTGTSGPYSYEQYF. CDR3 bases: TGCGCCAGCAGTACCGGGACTAGCGGCCCTTACTCCTACGAGCAGTACTTC.

DNA for the CDR3: TGTGCCAGCAGCGGAGGGGACAGGTTCAACACTGAAGCTTTCTTT. Protein sequence: CASSGGDRFNTEAFF. The V gene is TRBV9, the J gene TRBJ1-1, with TRBD1 matching over 8 bases. Looked up from germline, CDR1 is SGDLS and CDR2 is YYNGEE. V gave up 3 bases and J gave up 2 bases; unmatched junction bases: 6. CDR3 length: 15 amino acids.

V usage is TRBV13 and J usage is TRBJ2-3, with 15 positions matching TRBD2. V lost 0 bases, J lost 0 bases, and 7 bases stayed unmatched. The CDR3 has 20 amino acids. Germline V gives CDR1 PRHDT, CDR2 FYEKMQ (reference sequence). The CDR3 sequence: CASSLGPGTSGRTSTDTQYF. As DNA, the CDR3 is TGTGCCAGCAGCTTAGGCCCAGGGACTAGCGGGAGGACTAGCACAGATACGCAGTATTTT. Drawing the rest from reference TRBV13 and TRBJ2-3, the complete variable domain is AAGVIQSPRHLIKEKRETATLKCYPIPRHDTVYWYQQGPGQDPQFLISFYEKMQSDKGSIPDRFSAQQFSDYHSELNMSSLELGDSALYFCASSLGPGTSGRTSTDTQYFGPGTRLTVL.

The CDR3 nucleotides read TGTGCCAGCTCACCGAGACAGCAGAACACCGGGGAGCTGTTTTTT. Translated, it gives CASSPRQQNTGELFF. The chain couples TRBV18 to TRBJ2-2, with D tentatively TRBD1 (5 bases). V was cut by 3 bases and J by 1 base, with 9 bases left in between. The CDR3 runs to 15 residues. CDR1 and CDR2 from the germline V gene are KGHSH and LQKENI.

CDR3 DNA: TGTGCCAGTAGTATCGACTACCCCGGGTACTCTGGAAACACCATATATTTT. Protein product: CASSIDYPGYSGNTIYF. The J gene is TRBJ1-3, the V gene TRBV19; D gene ambiguous. Germline lookup yields CDR1 LNHDA and CDR2 SQIVND (reference sequence). The CDR3 length is 17 residues. The V and J ends lost 3 bases and 0 bases respectively, with 15 bases between them.

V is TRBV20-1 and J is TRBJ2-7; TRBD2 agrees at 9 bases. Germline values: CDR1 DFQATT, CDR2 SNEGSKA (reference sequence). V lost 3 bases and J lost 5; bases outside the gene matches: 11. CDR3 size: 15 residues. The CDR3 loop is CSASLPAGGPDEQYF. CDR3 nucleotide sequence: TGCAGTGCTAGTCTCCCTGCGGGAGGGCCGGACGAGCAGTACTTC.

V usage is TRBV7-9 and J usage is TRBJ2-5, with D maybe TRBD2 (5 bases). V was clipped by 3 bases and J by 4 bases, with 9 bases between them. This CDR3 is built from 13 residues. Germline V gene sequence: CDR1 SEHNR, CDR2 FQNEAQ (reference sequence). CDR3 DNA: TGTGCCAGCAGCTTTAGAGAGGGAGAGACCCAGTACTTC. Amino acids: CASSFREGETQYF.

The CDR3 sequence is CASTGTTGGYGYTF. As DNA, the CDR3 is TGCGCCAGCACCGGGACCACAGGGGGCTATGGCTACACCTTC. This rearrangement joins TRBV5-1 to TRBJ1-2; the match to TRBD1 covers 8 bases. This CDR3 is 14 amino acids long. Per the germline V gene, CDR1 is SGHRS and CDR2 is YFSETQ. Germline trimming cut 6 bases from V and 4 bases from J; bases unmatched to any gene: 8.

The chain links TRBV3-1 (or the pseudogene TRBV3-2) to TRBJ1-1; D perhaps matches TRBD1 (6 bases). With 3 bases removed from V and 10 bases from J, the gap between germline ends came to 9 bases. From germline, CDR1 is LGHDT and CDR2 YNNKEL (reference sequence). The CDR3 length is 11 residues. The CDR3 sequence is CASSQGGAAFF. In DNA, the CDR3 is TGTGCCAGCAGCCAGGGGGGCGCAGCTTTCTTT.